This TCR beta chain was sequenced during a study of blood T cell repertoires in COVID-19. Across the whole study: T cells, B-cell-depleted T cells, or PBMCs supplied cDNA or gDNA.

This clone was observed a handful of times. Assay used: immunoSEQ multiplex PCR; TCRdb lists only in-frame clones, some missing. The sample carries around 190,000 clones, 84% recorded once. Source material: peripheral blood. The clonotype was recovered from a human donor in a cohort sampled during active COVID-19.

The CDR3 here is CAWSPGQINSPLHF. CDR3 bases: TGTGCCTGGAGCCCGGGACAGATTAATTCACCCCTCCACTTT. The J gene is TRBJ1-6, the V gene TRBV30, with TRBD1 matching over 7 bases. V trimming: 3 bases; J trimming: 6 bases; junction bases outside the gene matches: 5. Per germline, CDR1 GTSNPN and CDR2 SVGIG (reference sequence). The CDR3 has 14 amino acids.